The present entry profiles one T cell receptor beta chain with its context. Clones were sequenced by immunoSEQ multiplex PCR, and TCRdb holds only the in-frame ones, with some missing. The sample lists 300,000 to 450,000 clones, more than 75% occurring once. This sample was taken from a study of blood T cell repertoires in COVID-19. The wider study: Material from acute and convalescent COVID-19 was sourced from the United States, Italy and Spain. Sources were T cells, B-cell-depleted T cells, or PBMCs; the material itself was cDNA or gDNA.

Germline CDR1 reads SGHRS; CDR2 reads YFSETQ. Unmatched junction bases numbered 5, after V lost 4 bases and J lost 2 bases. There are 15 residues in the CDR3. For recovered donors of Cohort 3, there were two negative PCRs, clearance, or symptom resolution. The chain links TRBV5-1 to TRBJ1-1; 10 positions match TRBD1. The sequence derives from a woman younger than 30 who had recovered from COVID-19. Input material: PBMCs or T cells enriched from blood (not recorded which). CDR3 protein: CASSTWTGGNTEAFF. CDR3 nucleotides: TGCGCCAGCAGCACATGGACAGGGGGAAACACTGAAGCTTTCTTT.